This entry lists 7 T cell receptor beta chains sequenced from one sample in a study of blood T cell repertoires in COVID-19. Measured with immunoSEQ multiplex PCR; TCRdb has only the in-frame clones, and not every one. The sample consists of about 270,000 clones, approximately 81% of them appearing once. Sequencing was carried out using peripheral blood. The source is a woman in her late teens or twenties with acute or convalescent COVID-19.

The chain links TRBV2 to TRBJ2-3; D possibly corresponds to TRBD2 (6 bases). The CDR3 is made up of 15 amino acids. V lost 8 bases to trimming and J lost 0 bases, with 15 bases between them. Germline V lookup: CDR1 SNHLY, CDR2 FYNNEI. The CDR3 DNA reads as TGTGCCAGCGGGCACCAGGGACTTAGCACAGATACGCAGTATTTT. Translated, it gives CASGHQGLSTDTQYF.

This sequence joins TRBV28 and TRBJ2-7; 7 nucleotides align to TRBD2. V was clipped by 6 bases and J by 0 bases; unmatched bases: 5. From germline, CDR1 is MDHEN and CDR2 SYDVKM. This CDR3 is built from 14 residues. The CDR3 here is CASRSSGTSYEQYF. CDR3 coding DNA: TGTGCCAGCAGATCTAGCGGAACCTCCTACGAGCAGTACTTC.

This chain connects TRBV12-5 to TRBJ2-1; 11 positions match TRBD2. V lost 2 bases and J lost 7; bases outside the gene matches: 7. Per germline, CDR1 LGHNT and CDR2 FRNRAP. This CDR3 region has 16 residues. The CDR3 is CASGLYGLAGINEQFF. The DNA of the CDR3 is TGTGCTAGTGGTTTGTATGGACTAGCGGGCATAAATGAGCAGTTCTTC.

V gene TRBV19 combines with J gene TRBJ2-6, with TRBD2 identical over 12 bases. V shed 7 bases, J shed 5 bases, and the junction held 15 bases outside the gene matches. CDR3 length equals 19 residues. Germline V gene data show CDR1 as LNHDA and CDR2 as SQIVND (reference sequence). CDR3 in DNA: TGTGCCAGTACCCACCAGCCCCCTAGCGGGAGGGAGTGGGCCAACGTCCTGACTTTC. Its protein product is CASTHQPPSGREWANVLTF.

The chain recombines TRBV9 with TRBJ2-1; D possibly corresponds to TRBD2 (6 bases). V was pared by 0 bases and J by 4 bases, with 17 bases between. From germline, CDR1 is SGDLS and CDR2 YYNGEE. CDR3 size: 17 residues. For the CDR3, the DNA is TGTGCCAGCAGCGTAGACCCCATGGAGGGCCGGTACAATGAGCAGTTCTTC. Its protein is CASSVDPMEGRYNEQFF.

This clone was picked up one time. The chain couples TRBV18 to TRBJ2-2, with 10 bases that match TRBD1. The germline CDR1 and CDR2 sequences are KGHSH and LQKENI. V gave up 3 bases and J gave up 5 bases; unmatched junction bases: 6. CDR3 length equals 16 residues. The CDR3 coding sequence is TGTGCCAGCTCACCCCCGGGACAGGGGTTGACCGGGGAGCTGTTTTTT. Translated: CASSPPGQGLTGELFF.

The V call is TRBV28, the J call TRBJ1-1; D might be TRBD1 (6 bases). CDR1 and CDR2 from the germline V gene are MDHEN and SYDVKM. The CDR3 loop spans 15 amino acids. The V and J ends lost 3 bases and 1 base respectively, with 12 bases between them. CDR3 sequence (DNA): TGTGCCAGCAGTTTTGGGGGCGGTGGGAACACTGAAGCTTTCTTT. Amino acids: CASSFGGGGNTEAFF.